A selection of T cell receptor beta chains follows, all from one sample in a study of blood T cell repertoires in COVID-19. Repertoires were generated with immunoSEQ multiplex PCR, while TCRdb's copy carries only in-frame clones and drops some. The sample includes roughly 200,000 clones, about 78% of them seen just once. The sequenced sample was peripheral blood. These receptors all stem from a woman aged 45 to 65 with active or convalescent COVID-19. Both conserved end residues are part of each CDR3. The D gene is left open where the match is weak. Expanded clones are given a class, and other clones once, few, many or no size at all.

d_call j_call v_call clone_size cdr3_nt cdr3_aa
TRBD2 TRBJ2-3 TRBV7-9 few TGTGCCAGCAGCTTACCCTCGGGGGGAGGGCAGTATTTT CASSLPSGGGQYF
TRBD2 TRBJ2-2 TRBV7-2 NA TGTGCCAGCAGCTTTTCCGGGGGGGCGAACACCGGGGAGCTGTTTTTT CASSFSGGANTGELFF
NA TRBJ1-1 TRBV5-4 NA TGTGCCAGCAGCTCGGCCTCCTTTGGGAGATGGGTTGGAACTGAAGCTTTCTTT CASSSASFGRWVGTEAFF
TRBD1 TRBJ2-1 TRBV2 once TGTGCCAGCAGGGACCCCGGGACAGTCAATGAGCAGTTCTTC CASRDPGTVNEQFF
TRBD1 TRBJ1-1 TRBV25-1 NA TGTGCCAGCAGTGACGGACAGGTGAACACTGAAGCTTTCTTT CASSDGQVNTEAFF
NA TRBJ2-7 TRBV7-9 NA TGTGCCAGCAGCTTGGAACAGGGGCACCGGAGGGGGGAGCAGTACTTC CASSLEQGHRRGEQYF
NA TRBJ1-2 TRBV9 NA TGTGCCAGCAGCGGCTTTGGGGCGTCTAACTATGGCTACACCTTC CASSGFGASNYGYTF
NA TRBJ1-1 TRBV7-8 NA TGTGCCAGCAGCTTAGGCAGAAACACTGAAGCTTTCTTT CASSLGRNTEAFF
TRBD1 TRBJ1-5 TRBV30 few TGTGCCTGGGCCGGGACAGGGGGCTTTCAGCCCCAGCATTTT CAWAGTGGFQPQHF
TRBD1 TRBJ1-2 TRBV18 NA TGTGCCAGCTCACCAGTGGAGGGGGCCTCTAACTATGGCTACACCTTC CASSPVEGASNYGYTF
NA TRBJ2-1 TRBV3-1/TRBV3-2 few TGTGCCAGCAGCCCGACGGATAGGACTGGTGGTGAGCAGTTCTTC CASSPTDRTGGEQFF
TRBD2 TRBJ2-7 TRBV9 NA TGTGCCAGCAGCCCCCATAGCGGGGTTGCCTACGAGCAGTACTTC CASSPHSGVAYEQYF
TRBD2 TRBJ2-5 TRBV9 once TGTGCCAGCAGCTCGGGACTAGCGGGGGGGCTCTTGGTGGAGACCCAGTACTTC CASSSGLAGGLLVETQYF
TRBD1 TRBJ1-2 TRBV7-9 NA TGTGCCAGCAGCTTAGGGGACAGGGAAGGGATCGATGGCTACACCTTC CASSLGDREGIDGYTF
TRBD1 TRBJ1-1 TRBV24-1 NA TGTGCCACCAGTCCGGGACAGGGAAACACTGAAGCTTTCTTT CATSPGQGNTEAFF
TRBD1 TRBJ1-1 TRBV28 NA TGTGCCAGCAGTCGAATTGACAGGGTCCGTGAAGCTTTCTTT CASSRIDRVREAFF
TRBD1 TRBJ2-1 TRBV11-3 NA TGTGCCAGCAGCTTAGGACAGGGGAATGAGCAGTTCTTC CASSLGQGNEQFF
NA TRBJ1-1 TRBV7-8 NA TGTGCCAGCAGCTTAGCTCTCACTGAAGCTTTCTTT CASSLALTEAFF
NA TRBJ2-2 TRBV9 NA TGTGCCAGCAGCGGGGCCAGGGAGCTGTTTTTT CASSGARELFF
NA TRBJ2-2 TRBV7-7 NA TGTGCCAGCAGCTTATCAGGGCCGGACACCGGGGAGCTGTTTTTT CASSLSGPDTGELFF
NA TRBJ1-3 TRBV15 NA TGTGCCACCAGCAGAGATCCGGTGAGGAGCTCTGGAAACACCATATATTTT CATSRDPVRSSGNTIYF
TRBD2 TRBJ2-3 TRBV24-1 NA TGTGCCACCAGTGCGGGGGGGGGCCCAGATACGCAGTATTTT CATSAGGGPDTQYF
TRBD2 TRBJ2-1 TRBV6-1 NA TGTGCCAGCAGTGAAACGGTAGCGGGGAGTTCGTGGGAGCAGTTCTTC CASSETVAGSSWEQFF
TRBD1 TRBJ1-1 TRBV2 NA TGTGCCAGCAACCAGGGGGTCGGGTTGAACACTGAAGCTTTCTTT CASNQGVGLNTEAFF
TRBD2 TRBJ2-5 TRBV27 NA TGTGCCAGCAGCATTGGACTAGCGGGTCGAAATGGAGAGACCCAGTACTTC CASSIGLAGRNGETQYF
NA TRBJ1-6 TRBV15 NA TGTGCCACCAGCAGAGATGGCGGAGGGGCAGGATCACCCCTCCACTTT CATSRDGGGAGSPLHF
TRBD1 TRBJ1-2 TRBV27 few TGTGCCAGCAGTTTAACTGGACAGGGCACTTCGAGCTACACCTTC CASSLTGQGTSSYTF
TRBD1 TRBJ2-7 TRBV19 NA TGTGCCAGTAGTGGCCGGGACAGGGGGCACGAGCAGTACTTC CASSGRDRGHEQYF
NA TRBJ1-2 TRBV7-2 NA TGTGCCAGCAGCCAATACAGGGAAATAGGCTACACCTTC CASSQYREIGYTF
TRBD2 TRBJ2-3 TRBV11-2 NA TGTGCCAGCAGCTTTAATGGCGGGGGGGTCGATACGCAGTATTTT CASSFNGGGVDTQYF
NA TRBJ1-4 TRBV5-1 few TGCGCCAGCAGCTTGGAACCGGTGAGGACTAATGAAAAACTGTTTTTT CASSLEPVRTNEKLFF
NA TRBJ1-1 TRBV5-1 few TGCGCCAGCAGCTCGCAGGGTTATACTGAAGCTTTCTTT CASSSQGYTEAFF
NA TRBJ2-1 TRBV18 once TGTGCCAGTGTCAAAGGGGGACTACATGACAATGAGCAGTTCTTC CASVKGGLHDNEQFF
NA TRBJ1-2 TRBV7-9 NA TGTGCCAGCAGCGACCGCCTACAGGGCAACTATGGCTACACCTTC CASSDRLQGNYGYTF
TRBD1 TRBJ1-1 TRBV2 NA TGTGCCAGCAAGGGACAGATGAACACTGAAGCTTTCTTT CASKGQMNTEAFF
NA TRBJ2-7 TRBV7-2 NA TGTGCCAGCAGACAAAGGACAGGGAGGGACTACGAGCAGTACTTC CASRQRTGRDYEQYF
NA TRBJ1-6 TRBV18 NA TGTGCCAGCTCACCACCGGGCAGGAAATCACCCCTCCACTTT CASSPPGRKSPLHF